Following are 9 T cell receptor beta chains from one sample sequenced in a study of PD-1 blockade in classical Hodgkin lymphoma. Time point noted: cycle 4 day 1 (C4D1), after less than 7 weeks of nivolumab. After autologous stem cell transplantation all patients relapsed, and prior brentuximab vedotin exposure differed between cohorts. The study isolated CD8+ T cells from thawed PBMCs by magnetic negative selection. Using immunoSEQ multiplex PCR, the repertoire was profiled, and TCRdb retains in-frame clones only, with some absent. The sample holds about 20,000 clones, 84% seen once. The input for sequencing was CD8+ T cells from blood, taken before the fourth cycle of nivolumab. These receptors came from a human donor with classical Hodgkin lymphoma.

The chain joins TRBV28 to TRBJ1-5, with D maybe TRBD1 (5 bases). CDR3 length: 14 amino acids. From germline, CDR1 is MDHEN and CDR2 SYDVKM. V lost 5 bases, J lost 0 bases, and 8 bases lay in between. The CDR3: CASSRGTSNQPQHF. CDR3 DNA sequence: TGTGCCAGCAGTCGGGGGACTAGCAATCAGCCCCAGCATTTT.

The chain employs TRBV11-2 and TRBJ1-1; D call uncertain. Trimming took 1 base from V and 1 from J, leaving 10 bases between them. This CDR3 has 15 residues. Looked up from germline, CDR1 is SGHAT and CDR2 is FQNNGV. CDR3 residues: CASSLGRNTNTEAFF. The CDR3 DNA reads as TGTGCCAGCAGCTTAGGTCGCAATACGAACACTGAAGCTTTCTTT. The full variable domain, rest sourced from reference TRBV11-2 and TRBJ1-1, is EAGVAQSPRYKIIEKRQSVAFWCNPISGHATLYWYQQILGQGPKLLIQFQNNGVVDDSQLPKDRFSAERLKGVDSTLKIQPAKLEDSAVYLCASSLGRNTNTEAFFGQGTRLTVV.

This chain joins TRBV15 and TRBJ2-1, with 9 positions matching TRBD1. In germline, CDR1 is LNHNV, CDR2 YYDKDF (reference sequence). The CDR3 has 15 amino acids. V shed 2 bases and J 4 bases; nucleotides not matched to a gene: 3. The CDR3 DNA reads as TGTGCCACCAGCAGACCGGGACAGGGTTACAATGAGCAGTTCTTC. Its protein is CATSRPGQGYNEQFF.

The V and J genes are TRBV5-1 and TRBJ1-1; D gene ambiguous. Trimming took 4 bases from V and 3 from J, leaving 16 bases between them. The CDR3 covers 15 residues. Germline CDR1 SGHRS, CDR2 YFSETQ. The CDR3 sequence is CASSPVGVWDTEAFF. CDR3 DNA: TGCGCCAGCAGCCCCGTCGGGGTCTGGGACACTGAAGCTTTCTTT.

The chain is built from TRBV6-6 and TRBJ1-1; TRBD1 aligns across 8 bases. This CDR3 contains 15 residues. Germline assignment: CDR1 MNHNY and CDR2 SVGAGI (reference sequence). V lost 2 bases and J lost 5; bases outside the gene matches: 7. For the CDR3, the DNA is TGTGCCAGCAGTTACGGCGGACAGGGCCGGACTGAAGCTTTCTTT. It specifies CASSYGGQGRTEAFF.

V gene TRBV9 combines with J gene TRBJ2-1, with 8 bases identical to TRBD2. The length of the CDR3 is 16 residues. V gave up 3 bases and J gave up 3 bases; unmatched junction bases: 8. Per germline, CDR1 SGDLS and CDR2 YYNGEE. CDR3 in amino acids: CASSAPGGPGYNEQFF. CDR3 coding DNA: TGTGCCAGCAGCGCCCCGGGGGGGCCGGGCTACAATGAGCAGTTCTTC.

The chain links TRBV7-2 to TRBJ2-7; TRBD2 agrees at 9 bases. Per the germline V gene, CDR1 is SGHTA and CDR2 is FQGNSA. The trim removed 2 bases at V and 3 bases at J, leaving 5 bases unmatched. This CDR3 is 15 amino acids long. CDR3 amino acids: CASSLISGGLYEQYF. The DNA for the CDR3 is TGTGCCAGCAGCTTAATTAGCGGGGGACTCTACGAGCAGTACTTC.

The chain has TRBV4-3 and TRBJ2-2; TRBD2 matches at 9 bases. This CDR3 spans 15 amino acids. After removal of 6 bases from V and 6 bases from J, the junction contained 8 bases not matched to a gene. Germline CDR1 is LGHNA and CDR2 is YSLEER. As DNA, the CDR3 is TGCGCCAGCAGAGAGGGACTAGCCTCGCCCGGGGAGCTGTTTTTT. Residues: CASREGLASPGELFF.

CDR3 in DNA: TGTGCCAGCTCACCACACAGGGGAAACTATGGCTACACCTTC. It translates to CASSPHRGNYGYTF. The chain couples TRBV18 to TRBJ1-2; 7 nucleotides align to TRBD1. The CDR3 is 14 amino acids. The germline V gene encodes CDR1 KGHSH and CDR2 LQKENI. The trim removed 1 base at V and 2 bases at J, leaving 1 base unmatched.